This passage covers 30 T cell receptor beta chains from one sample sequenced in a study of T cell responses to AZD1222 COVID-19 vaccine. Method: immunoSEQ multiplex PCR; TCRdb's copy keeps in-frame clones and lacks some. The sample consists of around 96,000 clones, approximately 90% of them appearing once. The sample in question was peripheral blood, obtained on day 0 of AZD1222 vaccination. These receptors originate from an adult in good health.

The chain couples TRBV29-1 to TRBJ1-2, with a tentative D call TRBD1 (5 bases). This CDR3 contains 11 residues. Germline CDR1 reads SQVTM; CDR2 reads ANQGSEA. V gave up 6 bases and J gave up 2 bases, with 7 bases separating them. The CDR3 sequence is CSVGENYGYTF. The CDR3 DNA sequence: TGCAGCGTAGGGGAGAACTATGGCTACACCTTC.

In this sample, this clone turned up once. The rearrangement joins TRBV28 to TRBJ2-2; the D gene is possibly TRBD1 (6 bases). V lost 5 bases to trimming and J lost 1 base, with 14 bases between them. CDR1 is MDHEN and CDR2 is SYDVKM in the germline V gene. This CDR3 contains 16 residues. The CDR3 DNA reads as TGTGCCAGCAGTACCTTGGACAGATTGAACACCGGGGAGCTGTTTTTT. Translating it yields CASSTLDRLNTGELFF.

The chain couples TRBV13 to TRBJ2-7, with TRBD2 matching 8 bases. V lost 2 bases, J lost 5 bases, and 8 bases stayed unmatched. Germline-derived CDR1 and CDR2 are PRHDT and FYEKMQ (reference sequence). This CDR3 is built from 15 residues. The CDR3 sequence: CASSLRTSRGHEQYF. The CDR3 coding sequence is TGTGCCAGCAGCTTACGGACTAGCCGGGGCCACGAGCAGTACTTC.

The chain carries TRBV7-9 and TRBJ1-4; tentatively, D is TRBD1 (5 bases). This CDR3 has 15 residues. The ends were cut back, 0 bases at V and 4 bases at J, with 9 bases in the middle. Germline V gives CDR1 SEHNR, CDR2 FQNEAQ (reference sequence). The DNA for the CDR3 is TGTGCCAGCAGCTTAGCAGGAGGGGTTAATGAAAAACTGTTTTTT. Translated: CASSLAGGVNEKLFF. The variable domain in full, completed from reference TRBV7-9 and TRBJ1-4, reads DTGVSQNPRHKITKRGQNVTFRCDPISEHNRLYWYRQTLGQGPEFLTYFQNEAQLEKSRLLSDRFSAERPKGSFSTLEIQRTEQGDSAMYLCASSLAGGVNEKLFFGSGTQLSVL.

The chain joins TRBV6-5 to TRBJ1-2, with 9 bases fitting TRBD1. The CDR3 is 14 residues long. The J segment lost 7 bases and the V segment lost 6 bases, leaving 9 bases of the junction unmatched. Germline V CDR1 and CDR2: MNHEY, SVGAGI. For the CDR3, the DNA is TGTGCCAGCAGCCCCGGACAGGGGAGGGGTGGCTACACCTTC. Translation gives CASSPGQGRGGYTF.

The CDR3: CASSIPRASGHQETQYF. The DNA for the CDR3 is TGTGCCAGTAGTATACCTCGAGCTAGCGGGCACCAAGAGACCCAGTACTTC. The rearrangement uses TRBV19 and TRBJ2-5, with TRBD2 identical over 8 bases. CDR3 length equals 17 residues. Unmatched junction bases numbered 8, after V lost 2 bases and J lost 0 bases. Germline CDR1 LNHDA, CDR2 SQIVND (reference sequence). Full variable domain (remainder filled in from reference TRBV19 and TRBJ2-5): DGGITQSPKYLFRKEGQNVTLSCEQNLNHDAMYWYRQDPGQGLRLIYYSQIVNDFQKGDIAEGYSVSREKKESFPLTVTSAQKNPTAFYLCASSIPRASGHQETQYFGPGTRLLVL.

About this clone: The sample carries other DNA sequences with the same CDR3. This chain uses TRBV12-3 or TRBV12-4 with TRBJ1-1; no firm D call. V was clipped by 6 bases and J by 1 base, with 9 bases between them. CDR3 size: 13 residues. CDR3 sequence: CASSLGPNTEAFF. For the CDR3, the DNA is TGTGCCAGCAGCCTCGGGCCGAACACTGAAGCTTTCTTT.

The V gene is TRBV6-1, the J gene TRBJ1-2, with 7 bases lining up with TRBD1. The trim removed 1 base at V and 4 bases at J, leaving 3 bases unmatched. This CDR3 has 14 residues. The germline gives CDR1 MNHNS, CDR2 SASEGT. The CDR3 DNA reads TGTGCCAGCAGTGAAGTAGGGGGCGTCTATGGCTACACCTTC. This encodes CASSEVGGVYGYTF.

In this sample, this clone turned up once. The genes are TRBV5-6 and TRBJ1-6, with D perhaps TRBD1 (6 bases). CDR3 length equals 14 residues. V was cut by 4 bases and J by 6 bases, with 11 bases left in between. Per germline, CDR1 SGHDT and CDR2 YYEEEE. The CDR3 sequence: CASSGGASNSPLHF. DNA of the CDR3: TGTGCCAGCAGCGGGGGGGCAAGTAATTCACCCCTCCACTTT. Supplemented by reference TRBV5-6 and TRBJ1-6, the full variable domain reads DAGVTQSPTHLIKTRGQQVTLRCSPKSGHDTVSWYQQALGQGPQFIFQYYEEEERQRGNFPDRFSGHQFPNYSSELNVNALLLGDSALYLCASSGGASNSPLHFGNGTRLTVT.

The gene calls are TRBV19 and TRBJ1-1; D is uncertain. Trimming stripped 3 bases from V and 0 bases from J, with 11 bases between. The germline V gene encodes CDR1 LNHDA and CDR2 SQIVND (reference sequence). The CDR3 spans 15 residues. This CDR3 is CASSMEDKLNTEAFF. Written as DNA, the CDR3 is TGTGCCAGTAGTATGGAAGACAAGTTGAACACTGAAGCTTTCTTT.

This sequence joins TRBV18 and TRBJ2-1; D unclear. V was trimmed by 0 bases and J by 0 bases, leaving 6 bases between them. Germline CDR1 KGHSH, CDR2 LQKENI. This CDR3 is built from 15 residues. Written as DNA, the CDR3 is TGTGCCAGCTCACCACCGGCCAGCTCCTACAATGAGCAGTTCTTC. Amino acid sequence: CASSPPASSYNEQFF.

This clone is a singleton in its sample. V is TRBV6-5 and J is TRBJ2-3; weak D call: TRBD1 (6 bases). Germline CDR1 reads MNHEY; CDR2 reads SVGAGI. The CDR3 totals 16 residues. Trimming removed 1 base from V and 0 bases from J, with 11 bases in between. Here the CDR3 reads CASSYFVGASTDTQYF. CDR3 sequence (DNA): TGTGCCAGCAGTTACTTTGTGGGGGCGAGCACAGATACGCAGTATTTT.

The chain links TRBV5-1 to TRBJ1-6; D ambiguous. Deletions cut 1 base from V and 3 bases from J, with 2 bases between. The germline gives CDR1 SGHRS, CDR2 YFSETQ. This CDR3 comprises 13 residues. This CDR3 is CASSLSYNSPLHF. DNA of the CDR3: TGCGCCAGCAGCTTGAGCTATAATTCACCCCTCCACTTT.

CDR3 DNA sequence: TGTGCCTGGACATCAGGGAACGGACAGCCCCAGCATTTT. As protein: CAWTSGNGQPQHF. V is TRBV30 and J is TRBJ1-5, with D perhaps TRBD1 (5 bases). There are 13 residues in the CDR3. Germline assignment: CDR1 GTSNPN and CDR2 SVGIG (reference sequence). Between the trimmed V and J ends, which lost 4 bases and 7 bases, there was a span of 14 bases. Variable domain in full (rest from reference TRBV30 and TRBJ1-5): SQTIHQWPATLVQPVGSPLSLECTVEGTSNPNLYWYRQAAGRGLQLLFYSVGIGQISSEVPQNLSASRPQDRQFILSSKKLLLSDSGFYLCAWTSGNGQPQHFGDGTRLSIL.

This chain uses TRBV4-2 with TRBJ2-1, with TRBD2 matching 8 bases. CDR1 and CDR2 (germline): LGHNA, YNFKEQ. This CDR3 spans 16 amino acids. Losses at the gene ends were 0 bases for V and 0 bases for J; bases not matched to a gene: 1. In DNA, the CDR3 is TGTGCCAGCAGCCAAGATGGGACTAGCTCCTACAATGAGCAGTTCTTC. Its translation: CASSQDGTSSYNEQFF.

This clone has just a few counts. This sequence joins TRBV7-2 and TRBJ2-5, with 7 bases that match TRBD1. Germline values: CDR1 SGHTA, CDR2 FQGNSA. This CDR3 comprises 14 residues. Trimming cost V 5 bases and J 1 base; bases outside gene matches: 4. CDR3 loop: CASSPNRGQETQYF. The CDR3 DNA follows: TGTGCCAGCAGCCCGAACAGGGGCCAAGAGACCCAGTACTTC.

The chain employs TRBV23-1 and TRBJ1-1, with no clear D. TRBV23-1 is an ORF for which the function is uncertain. The CDR3 loop spans 10 amino acids. V was shortened by 7 bases and J by 10 bases, with 10 bases between the two germline ends. The CDR3 DNA reads as TGCGCCAGCATAGGGAGGCGAGCTTTCTTT. This encodes CASIGRRAFF.

This chain joins TRBV18 and TRBJ1-5; no firm D call. Trimming took 2 bases from V and 1 from J, leaving 21 bases between them. Germline values: CDR1 KGHSH, CDR2 LQKENI. The CDR3 covers 19 residues. This chain's CDR3 is CASSPGLAGSQASNQPQHF. CDR3 DNA: TGTGCCAGCTCACCAGGGTTAGCGGGGTCGCAGGCGAGCAATCAGCCCCAGCATTTT.

V usage is TRBV19 and J usage is TRBJ2-7, with a weak D call TRBD1 (5 bases). V lost 5 bases, J lost 3 bases, and 11 bases lay in between. The CDR3 runs 13 residues. Per germline, CDR1 LNHDA and CDR2 SQIVND (reference sequence). CDR3 protein: CASSPQENYEQYF. The DNA of the CDR3 is TGTGCCAGTAGTCCACAGGAGAACTACGAGCAGTACTTC.

In the case of this clone: A read error may account for a junction end that differs from germline. The CDR3 nucleotides are TGTGCCAGCAGCGAAGGAGGGGTGGCCTATGGCTACACCTTC. Its translation: CASSEGGVAYGYTF. V is TRBV6-1 and J is TRBJ1-2, with D possibly being TRBD1 (5 bases). The V gene's germline CDR1 is MNHNS and CDR2 SASEGT. This CDR3 region has 14 residues.

The chain couples TRBV15 to TRBJ2-7; the D gene is possibly TRBD1 (5 bases). The CDR3 spans 12 residues. V gave up 6 bases and J gave up 3 bases, with 9 bases separating them. Germline CDR1 LNHNV, CDR2 YYDKDF (reference sequence). The CDR3 nucleotides are TGTGCCACCAGTGACAGCTACTACGAGCAGTACTTC. Protein sequence: CATSDSYYEQYF.

The chain links TRBV4-2 to TRBJ2-2, with TRBD1 matching 8 bases. Looked up from germline, CDR1 is LGHNA and CDR2 is YNFKEQ. The junction had 5 bases not matched to a gene; V was cut back by 3 bases and J by 5 bases. CDR3 length equals 15 residues. In DNA form, the CDR3 reads TGTGCCAGCAGCCAGCCGGGACAGGTAACCGGGGAGCTGTTTTTT. It translates to CASSQPGQVTGELFF.

The V call is TRBV14, the J call TRBJ1-4, with D uncertain. Trimming shortened V by 2 bases and J by 8 bases, and 15 bases separated the two germline ends. Germline loops: CDR1 SGHDN, CDR2 FVKESK. This CDR3 is built from 15 residues. As DNA, the CDR3 is TGTGCCAGCAGCCAATTTGTCTCTTCACAAGAAAAACTGTTTTTT. Amino acids: CASSQFVSSQEKLFF.

This rearrangement joins TRBV6-2 or TRBV6-3 to TRBJ2-7, with TRBD1 identical over 7 bases. CDR3 size: 14 residues. Germline assignment: CDR1 MNHEY and CDR2 SVGEGT. V lost 2 bases, J lost 7 bases, and 8 bases stayed unmatched. CDR3 in amino acids: CASSYPGQNWEQYF. The CDR3 DNA sequence: TGTGCCAGCAGTTACCCGGGACAGAACTGGGAGCAGTACTTC.

The CDR3 sequence is CASSFVGQGGQPQHF. In nucleotides, the CDR3 is TGTGCCAGCAGCTTCGTCGGACAGGGGGGCCAGCCCCAGCATTTT. V is TRBV5-6 and J is TRBJ1-5, with 10 nucleotides matching TRBD1. Trimming took 2 bases from V and 7 from J; bases not matched to a gene: 6. This CDR3 contains 15 residues. Germline-derived CDR1 and CDR2 are SGHDT and YYEEEE.

The rearrangement links TRBV11-3 to TRBJ1-5; 7 nucleotides match TRBD1. Germline CDR1 reads SGHNT; CDR2 reads YENEEA. The CDR3 has 16 residues. V was clipped by 1 base and J by 7 bases; unmatched bases: 10. The CDR3: CASSLGQGDMGQPQHF. CDR3 in DNA: TGTGCCAGCAGCTTAGGACAGGGCGATATGGGACAGCCCCAGCATTTT.

The chain carries TRBV4-1 and TRBJ2-7; D may be TRBD1 (6 bases). Germline V gene data show CDR1 as MGHRA and CDR2 as YSYEKL. This CDR3 comprises 15 residues. V lost 4 bases and J lost 2, with 15 bases in between. CDR3 coding DNA: TGCGCCAGCAGCCCCCGGGCAGGGGCGACCTACGAGCAGTACTTC. It is translated as CASSPRAGATYEQYF.

The chain employs TRBV6-5 and TRBJ1-1; D remains unclear. Looked up from germline, CDR1 is MNHEY and CDR2 is SVGAGI. Deletions cut 11 bases from V and 1 base from J, with 14 bases between. This CDR3 region has 13 residues. CDR3 residues: CAAYAPGNTEAFF. CDR3 in DNA: TGTGCCGCCTACGCCCCTGGGAACACTGAAGCTTTCTTT.

V is TRBV7-2 and J is TRBJ2-1, with TRBD1 as a possible D gene (5 bases). Deletions cut 3 bases from V and 1 base from J, with 16 bases between. The CDR3 totals 17 residues. Germline-derived CDR1 and CDR2 are SGHTA and FQGNSA. The CDR3 DNA reads TGTGCCAGCAGCTTGGACCGGGCCCAGGGATCCTACAATGAGCAGTTCTTC. Translation: CASSLDRAQGSYNEQFF.

This clone has a single count. The gene calls are TRBV6-5 and TRBJ1-4; the match to TRBD1 covers 9 bases. The CDR3 loop spans 15 amino acids. V gave up 5 bases and J gave up 7 bases; unmatched junction bases: 8. Germline V lookup: CDR1 MNHEY, CDR2 SVGAGI. CDR3 in amino acids: CASSRTGGAVEKLFF. Written as DNA, the CDR3 is TGTGCCAGCAGTAGAACAGGGGGCGCGGTTGAAAAACTGTTTTTT.